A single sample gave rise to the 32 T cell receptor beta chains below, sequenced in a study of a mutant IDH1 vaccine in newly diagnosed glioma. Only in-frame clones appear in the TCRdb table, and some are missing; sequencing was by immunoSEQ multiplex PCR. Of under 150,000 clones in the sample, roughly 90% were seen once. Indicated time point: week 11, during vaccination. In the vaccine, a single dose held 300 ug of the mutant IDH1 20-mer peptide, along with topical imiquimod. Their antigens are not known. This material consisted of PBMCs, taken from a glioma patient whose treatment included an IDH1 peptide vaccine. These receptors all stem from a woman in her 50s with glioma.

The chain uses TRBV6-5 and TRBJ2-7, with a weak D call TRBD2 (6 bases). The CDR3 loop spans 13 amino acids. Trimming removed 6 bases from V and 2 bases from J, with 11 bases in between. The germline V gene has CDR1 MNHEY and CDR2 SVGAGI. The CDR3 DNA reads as TGTGCCAGCAGCATCGGGGGTACCTACGAGCAGTACTTC. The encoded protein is CASSIGGTYEQYF.

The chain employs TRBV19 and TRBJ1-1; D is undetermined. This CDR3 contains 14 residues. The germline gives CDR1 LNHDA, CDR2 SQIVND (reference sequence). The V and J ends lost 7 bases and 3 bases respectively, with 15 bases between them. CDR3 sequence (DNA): TGTGCCAGTACCGCTGATGAGGTCCACACTGAAGCTTTCTTT. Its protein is CASTADEVHTEAFF.

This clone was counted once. The CDR3 spells CASSLSFTGYGYTF. Written as DNA, the CDR3 is TGTGCCAGCAGCTTATCGTTTACGGGCTATGGCTACACCTTC. The gene calls are TRBV11-2 and TRBJ1-2; D remains unclear. Trimming removed 2 bases at V and 4 bases at J, with 11 bases between. The CDR3 consists of 14 residues. The germline CDR1 and CDR2 sequences are SGHAT and FQNNGV.

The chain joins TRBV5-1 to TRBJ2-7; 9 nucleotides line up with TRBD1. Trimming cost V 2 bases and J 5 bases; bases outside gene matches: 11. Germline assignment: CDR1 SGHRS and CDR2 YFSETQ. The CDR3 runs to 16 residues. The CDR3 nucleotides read TGCGCCAGCAGCTTTATGGGTAGGACAGGGGTGGACGAGCAGTACTTC. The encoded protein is CASSFMGRTGVDEQYF.

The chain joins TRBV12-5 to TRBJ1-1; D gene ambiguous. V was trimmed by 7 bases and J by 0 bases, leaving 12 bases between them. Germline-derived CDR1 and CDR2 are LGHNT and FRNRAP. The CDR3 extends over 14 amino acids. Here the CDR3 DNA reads TGTGCTAGTGCCCGTCCATCCGTGAACACTGAAGCTTTCTTT. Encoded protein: CASARPSVNTEAFF.

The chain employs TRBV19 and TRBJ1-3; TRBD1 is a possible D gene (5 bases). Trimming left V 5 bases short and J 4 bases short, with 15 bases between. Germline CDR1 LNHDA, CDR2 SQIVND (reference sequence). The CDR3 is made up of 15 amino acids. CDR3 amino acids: CASSLPGTPGNTIYF. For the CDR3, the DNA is TGTGCCAGTAGTCTCCCCGGGACCCCAGGAAACACCATATATTTT.

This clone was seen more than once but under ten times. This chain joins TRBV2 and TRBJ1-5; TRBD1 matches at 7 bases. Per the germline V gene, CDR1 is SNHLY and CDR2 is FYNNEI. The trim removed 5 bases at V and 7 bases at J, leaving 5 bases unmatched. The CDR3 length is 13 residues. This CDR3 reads CASSFTGDQPQHF. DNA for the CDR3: TGTGCCAGCAGTTTTACAGGGGACCAGCCCCAGCATTTT. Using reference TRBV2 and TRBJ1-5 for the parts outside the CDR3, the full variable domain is EPEVTQTPSHQVTQMGQEVILRCVPISNHLYFYWYRQILGQKVEFLVSFYNNEISEKSEIFDDQFSVERPDGSNFTLKIRSTKLEDSAMYFCASSFTGDQPQHFGDGTRLSIL.

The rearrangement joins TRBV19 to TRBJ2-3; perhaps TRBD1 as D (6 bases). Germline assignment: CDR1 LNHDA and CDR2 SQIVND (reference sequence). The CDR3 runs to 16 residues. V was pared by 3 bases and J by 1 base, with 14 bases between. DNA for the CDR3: TGTGCCAGTAGTATGGGGGACAAATGGGGCACAGATACGCAGTATTTT. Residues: CASSMGDKWGTDTQYF.

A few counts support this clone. The DNA for the CDR3 is TGTGCCAGCAGCCTTCGATATTCCGGGACAGGGGATGGCTACACCTTC. Amino acids: CASSLRYSGTGDGYTF. The V and J genes are TRBV21-1 and TRBJ1-2; TRBD1, the D gene given by the table, was not confirmed from the DNA. TRBV21-1 is a known pseudogene. The CDR3 extends over 16 amino acids.

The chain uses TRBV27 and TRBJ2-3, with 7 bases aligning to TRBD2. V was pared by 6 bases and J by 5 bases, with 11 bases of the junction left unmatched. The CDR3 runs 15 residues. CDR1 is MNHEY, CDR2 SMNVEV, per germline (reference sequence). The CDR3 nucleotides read TGTGCCAGCAGCGGGGGGTACGGTTCAGGAGATACGCAGTATTTT. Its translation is CASSGGYGSGDTQYF.

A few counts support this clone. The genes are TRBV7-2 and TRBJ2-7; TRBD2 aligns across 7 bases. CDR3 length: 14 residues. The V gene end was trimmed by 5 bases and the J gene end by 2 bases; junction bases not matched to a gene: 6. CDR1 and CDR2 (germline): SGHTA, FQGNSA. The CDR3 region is CASSQEGRAYEQYF. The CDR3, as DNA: TGTGCCAGCAGCCAAGAGGGGAGGGCCTACGAGCAGTACTTC.

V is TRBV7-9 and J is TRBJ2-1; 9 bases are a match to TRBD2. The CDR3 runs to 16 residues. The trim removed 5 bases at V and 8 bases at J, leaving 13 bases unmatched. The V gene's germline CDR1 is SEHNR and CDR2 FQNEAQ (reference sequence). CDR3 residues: CASSTMISGSVYEQFF. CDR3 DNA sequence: TGTGCCAGCAGCACGATGATTAGCGGGAGTGTCTATGAGCAGTTCTTC.

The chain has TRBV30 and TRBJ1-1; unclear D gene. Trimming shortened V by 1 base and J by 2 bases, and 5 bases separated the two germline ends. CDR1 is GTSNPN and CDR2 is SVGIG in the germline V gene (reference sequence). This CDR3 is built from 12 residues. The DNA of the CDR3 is TGTGCCTGGAGTGCAACCAACACTGAAGCTTTCTTT. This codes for CAWSATNTEAFF.

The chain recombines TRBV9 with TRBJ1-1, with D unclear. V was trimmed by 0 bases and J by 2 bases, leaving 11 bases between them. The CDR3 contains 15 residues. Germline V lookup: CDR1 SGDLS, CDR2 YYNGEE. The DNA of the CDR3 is TGTGCCAGCAGCGTAGCTATGGGTCCTAACACTGAAGCTTTCTTT. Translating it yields CASSVAMGPNTEAFF.

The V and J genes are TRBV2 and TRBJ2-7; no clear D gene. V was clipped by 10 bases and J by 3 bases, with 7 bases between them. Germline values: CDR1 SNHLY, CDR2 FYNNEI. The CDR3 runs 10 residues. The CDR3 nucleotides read TGTGCCACCTATTGCTACGAGCAGTACTTC. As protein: CATYCYEQYF.

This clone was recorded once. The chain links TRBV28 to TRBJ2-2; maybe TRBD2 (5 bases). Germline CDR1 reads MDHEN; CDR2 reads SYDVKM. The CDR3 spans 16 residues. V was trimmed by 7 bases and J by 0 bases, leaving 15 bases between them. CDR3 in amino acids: CASTSWRRPNTGELFF. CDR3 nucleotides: TGTGCCAGCACTAGCTGGAGGCGGCCGAACACCGGGGAGCTGTTTTTT.

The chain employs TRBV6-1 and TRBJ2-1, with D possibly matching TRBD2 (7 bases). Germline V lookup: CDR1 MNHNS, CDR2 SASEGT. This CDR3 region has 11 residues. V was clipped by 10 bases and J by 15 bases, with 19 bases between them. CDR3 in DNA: TGTGCCACCGGGGGGCGGGTCTTCACGTTCTTC. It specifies CATGGRVFTFF.

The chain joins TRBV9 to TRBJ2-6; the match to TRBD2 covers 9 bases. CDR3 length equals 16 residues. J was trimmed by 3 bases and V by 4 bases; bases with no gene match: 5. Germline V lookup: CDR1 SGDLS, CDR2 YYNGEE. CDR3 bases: TGTGCCAGCAGCCCGAGAGCGGGAGGTGGGGCCAACGTCCTGACTTTC. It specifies CASSPRAGGGANVLTF.

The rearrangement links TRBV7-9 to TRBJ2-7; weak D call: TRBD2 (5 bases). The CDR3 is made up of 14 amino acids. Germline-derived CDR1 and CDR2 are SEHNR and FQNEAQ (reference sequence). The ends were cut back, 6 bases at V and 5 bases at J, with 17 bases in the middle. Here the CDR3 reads CASSQTNDRDEQYF. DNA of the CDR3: TGTGCCAGCAGTCAGACTAATGACCGCGACGAGCAGTACTTC.

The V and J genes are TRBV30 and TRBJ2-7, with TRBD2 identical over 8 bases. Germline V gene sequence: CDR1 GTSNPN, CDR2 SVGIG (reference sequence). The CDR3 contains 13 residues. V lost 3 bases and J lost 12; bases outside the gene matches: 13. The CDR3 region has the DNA TGTGCCTGGAGAGTTAGCGGGATTACGAGCATGTACTTC. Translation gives CAWRVSGITSMYF.

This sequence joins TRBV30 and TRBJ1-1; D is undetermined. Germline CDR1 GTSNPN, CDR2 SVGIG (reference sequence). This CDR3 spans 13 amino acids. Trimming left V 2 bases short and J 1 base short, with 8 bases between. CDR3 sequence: CAWSSIGNTEAFF. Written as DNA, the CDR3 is TGTGCCTGGAGTAGTATAGGGAACACTGAAGCTTTCTTT.

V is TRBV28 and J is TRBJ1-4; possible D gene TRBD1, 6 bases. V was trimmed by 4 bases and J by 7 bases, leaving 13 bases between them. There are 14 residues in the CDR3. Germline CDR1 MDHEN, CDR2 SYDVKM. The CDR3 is CASSSRGGGEKLFF. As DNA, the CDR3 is TGTGCCAGCAGTTCCAGGGGCGGTGGTGAAAAACTGTTTTTT.

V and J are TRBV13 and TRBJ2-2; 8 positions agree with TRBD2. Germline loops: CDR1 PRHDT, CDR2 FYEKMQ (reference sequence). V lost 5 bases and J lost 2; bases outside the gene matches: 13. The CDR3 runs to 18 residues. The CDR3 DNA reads TGTGCCAGCAGCCCCATCGGGGGGGAGGGCCCCAACACCGGGGAGCTGTTTTTT. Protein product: CASSPIGGEGPNTGELFF.

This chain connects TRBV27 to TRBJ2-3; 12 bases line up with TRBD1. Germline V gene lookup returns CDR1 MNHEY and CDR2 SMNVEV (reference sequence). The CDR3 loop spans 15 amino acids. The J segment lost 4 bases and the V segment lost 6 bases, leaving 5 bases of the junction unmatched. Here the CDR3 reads CASSGDRGLADTQYF. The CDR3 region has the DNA TGTGCCAGCAGCGGGGACAGGGGGCTCGCAGATACGCAGTATTTT.

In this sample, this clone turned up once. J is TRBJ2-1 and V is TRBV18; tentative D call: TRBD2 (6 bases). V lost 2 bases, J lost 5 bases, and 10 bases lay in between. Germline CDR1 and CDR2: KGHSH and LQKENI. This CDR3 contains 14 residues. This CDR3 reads CASSPGAGHNEQFF. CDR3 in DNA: TGTGCCAGCTCACCAGGAGCGGGCCACAATGAGCAGTTCTTC.

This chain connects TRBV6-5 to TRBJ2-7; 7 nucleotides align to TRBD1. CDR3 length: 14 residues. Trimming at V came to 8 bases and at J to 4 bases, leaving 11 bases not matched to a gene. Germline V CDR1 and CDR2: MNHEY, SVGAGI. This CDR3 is CASLPGTAAYEQYF. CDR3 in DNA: TGTGCCAGCCTTCCCGGGACAGCAGCATACGAGCAGTACTTC.

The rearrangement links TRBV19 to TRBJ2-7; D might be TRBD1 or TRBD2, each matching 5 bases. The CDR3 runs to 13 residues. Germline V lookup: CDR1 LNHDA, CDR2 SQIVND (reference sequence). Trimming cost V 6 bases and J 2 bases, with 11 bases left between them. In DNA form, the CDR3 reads TGTGCCAGTAGACCCGGGACCCCCTACGAGCAGTACTTC. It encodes CASRPGTPYEQYF.

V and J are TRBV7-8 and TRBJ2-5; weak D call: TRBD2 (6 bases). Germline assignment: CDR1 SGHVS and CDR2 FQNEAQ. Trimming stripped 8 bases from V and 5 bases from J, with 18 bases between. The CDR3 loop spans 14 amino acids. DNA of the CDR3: TGTGCCAGCGTCTGGGGGGAAGGGGAGGAGACCCAGTACTTC. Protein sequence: CASVWGEGEETQYF.

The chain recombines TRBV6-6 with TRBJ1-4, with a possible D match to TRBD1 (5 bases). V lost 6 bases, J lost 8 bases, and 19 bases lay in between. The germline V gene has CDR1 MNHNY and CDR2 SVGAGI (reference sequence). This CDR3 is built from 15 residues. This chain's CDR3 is CASSNRGGQLEKLFF. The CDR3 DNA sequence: TGTGCCAGCAGCAATCGGGGGGGTCAGTTGGAAAAACTGTTTTTT.

As DNA, the CDR3 is TGTGCCAGCAGGCCCACAGGGGGCAATCAGCCCCAGCATTTT. It translates to CASRPTGGNQPQHF. The J gene is TRBJ1-5, the V gene TRBV27; 7 positions match TRBD1. V lost 6 bases to trimming and J lost 2 bases; unmatched junction nucleotides: 4. The CDR3 loop spans 14 amino acids. Germline V gene lookup returns CDR1 MNHEY and CDR2 SMNVEV (reference sequence).

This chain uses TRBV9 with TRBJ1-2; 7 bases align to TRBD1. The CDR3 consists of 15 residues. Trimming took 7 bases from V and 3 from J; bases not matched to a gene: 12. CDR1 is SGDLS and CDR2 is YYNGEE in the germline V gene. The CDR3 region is CASVKGQGGDYGYTF. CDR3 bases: TGTGCCAGCGTCAAGGGGCAGGGGGGCGACTATGGCTACACCTTC. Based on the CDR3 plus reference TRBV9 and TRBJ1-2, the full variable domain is DSGVTQTPKHLITATGQRVTLRCSPRSGDLSVYWYQQSLDQGLQFLIQYYNGEERAKGNILERFSAQQFPDLHSELNLSSLELGDSALYFCASVKGQGGDYGYTFGSGTRLTVV.

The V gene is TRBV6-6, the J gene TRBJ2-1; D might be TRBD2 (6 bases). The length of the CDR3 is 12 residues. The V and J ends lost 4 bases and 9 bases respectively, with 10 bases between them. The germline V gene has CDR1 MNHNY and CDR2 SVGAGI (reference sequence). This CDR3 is CASSLGEAEQFF. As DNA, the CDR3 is TGTGCCAGCAGTTTAGGGGAGGCTGAGCAGTTCTTC.